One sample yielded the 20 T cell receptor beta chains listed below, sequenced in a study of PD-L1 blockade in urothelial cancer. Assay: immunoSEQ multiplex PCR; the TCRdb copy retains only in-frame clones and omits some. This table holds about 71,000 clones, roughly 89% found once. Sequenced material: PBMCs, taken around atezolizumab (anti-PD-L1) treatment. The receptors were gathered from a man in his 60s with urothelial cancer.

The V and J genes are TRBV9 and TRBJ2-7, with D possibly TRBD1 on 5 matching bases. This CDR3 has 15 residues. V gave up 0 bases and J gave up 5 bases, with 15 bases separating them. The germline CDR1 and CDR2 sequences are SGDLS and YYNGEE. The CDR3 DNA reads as TGTGCCAGCAGCGTAGGCTGGGGCGCGTCCCACGAGCAGTACTTC. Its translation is CASSVGWGASHEQYF.

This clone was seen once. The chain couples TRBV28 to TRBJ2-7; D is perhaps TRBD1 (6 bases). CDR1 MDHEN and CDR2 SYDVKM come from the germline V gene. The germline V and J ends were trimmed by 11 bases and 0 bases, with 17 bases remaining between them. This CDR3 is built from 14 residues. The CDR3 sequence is CAGGPDRLSYEQYF. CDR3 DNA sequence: TGTGCCGGGGGTCCTGACAGGCTCTCCTACGAGCAGTACTTC.

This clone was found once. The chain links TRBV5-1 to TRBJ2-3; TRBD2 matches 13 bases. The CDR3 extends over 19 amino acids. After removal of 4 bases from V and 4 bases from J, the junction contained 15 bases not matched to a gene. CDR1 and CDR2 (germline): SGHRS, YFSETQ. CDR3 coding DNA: TGCGCCAGCAGCCACTCTCCGCGTCCGACTAGCGGGGGGCCAGATACGCAGTATTTT. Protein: CASSHSPRPTSGGPDTQYF.

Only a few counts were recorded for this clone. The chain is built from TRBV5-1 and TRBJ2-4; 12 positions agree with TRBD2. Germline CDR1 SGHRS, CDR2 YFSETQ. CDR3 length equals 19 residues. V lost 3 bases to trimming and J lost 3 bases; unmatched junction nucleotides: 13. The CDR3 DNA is TGCGCCAGCAGCTGGGGAACTAGCGGGGGGACCCTGGGCAAAAACATTCAGTACTTC. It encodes CASSWGTSGGTLGKNIQYF.

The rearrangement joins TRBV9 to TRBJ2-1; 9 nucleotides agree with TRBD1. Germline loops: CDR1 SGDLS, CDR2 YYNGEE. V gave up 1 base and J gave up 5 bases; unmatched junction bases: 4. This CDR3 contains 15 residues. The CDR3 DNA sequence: TGTGCCAGCAGCGTATCGGGACAGGGAAACAATGAGCAGTTCTTC. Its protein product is CASSVSGQGNNEQFF.

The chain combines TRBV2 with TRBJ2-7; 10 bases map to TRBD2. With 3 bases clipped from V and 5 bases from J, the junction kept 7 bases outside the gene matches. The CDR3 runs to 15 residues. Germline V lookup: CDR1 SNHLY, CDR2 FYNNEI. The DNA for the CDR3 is TGTGCCAGCAGTGATAAGAGCGGGGGGGCGGACGAGCAGTACTTC. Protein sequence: CASSDKSGGADEQYF.

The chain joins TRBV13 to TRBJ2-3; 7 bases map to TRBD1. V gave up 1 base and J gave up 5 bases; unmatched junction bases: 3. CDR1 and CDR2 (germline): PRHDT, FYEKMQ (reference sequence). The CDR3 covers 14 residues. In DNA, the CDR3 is TGTGCCAGCAGCTTAGACAGGGGATTAGATACGCAGTATTTT. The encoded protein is CASSLDRGLDTQYF. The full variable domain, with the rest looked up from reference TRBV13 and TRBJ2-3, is AAGVIQSPRHLIKEKRETATLKCYPIPRHDTVYWYQQGPGQDPQFLISFYEKMQSDKGSIPDRFSAQQFSDYHSELNMSSLELGDSALYFCASSLDRGLDTQYFGPGTRLTVL.

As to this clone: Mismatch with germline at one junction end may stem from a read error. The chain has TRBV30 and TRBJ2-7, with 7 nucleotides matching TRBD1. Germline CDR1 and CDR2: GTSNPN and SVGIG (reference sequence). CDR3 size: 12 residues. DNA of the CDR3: TGTGCCTGGGATGTTTTACAGGGGAGACTGAACTTC. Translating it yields CAWDVLQGRLNF.

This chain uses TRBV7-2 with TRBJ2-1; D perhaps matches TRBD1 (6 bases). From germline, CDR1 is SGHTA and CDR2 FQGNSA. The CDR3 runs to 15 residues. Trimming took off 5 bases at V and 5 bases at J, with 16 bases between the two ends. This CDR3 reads CASSPDRTKHNEQFF. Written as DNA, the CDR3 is TGTGCCAGCAGCCCTGACAGGACAAAACACAATGAGCAGTTCTTC.

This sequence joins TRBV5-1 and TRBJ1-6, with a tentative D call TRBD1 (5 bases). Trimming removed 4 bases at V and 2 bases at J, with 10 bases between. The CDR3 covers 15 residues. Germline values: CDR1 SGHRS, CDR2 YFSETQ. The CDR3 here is CASSPGWAYNSPLHF. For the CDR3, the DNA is TGCGCCAGCAGCCCAGGGTGGGCCTATAATTCACCCCTCCACTTT.

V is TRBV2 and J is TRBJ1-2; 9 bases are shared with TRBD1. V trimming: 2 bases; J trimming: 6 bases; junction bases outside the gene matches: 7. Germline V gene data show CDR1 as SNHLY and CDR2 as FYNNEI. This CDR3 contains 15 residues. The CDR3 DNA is TGTGCCAGCAGTGAATCTAACAGGGGGCGGAATGGCTACACCTTC. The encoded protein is CASSESNRGRNGYTF.

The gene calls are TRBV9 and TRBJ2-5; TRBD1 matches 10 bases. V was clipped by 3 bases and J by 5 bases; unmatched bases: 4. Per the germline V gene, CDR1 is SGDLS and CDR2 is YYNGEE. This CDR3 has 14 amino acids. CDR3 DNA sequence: TGTGCCAGCAGCGCGGGACAGGGGTGGGAGACCCAGTACTTC. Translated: CASSAGQGWETQYF. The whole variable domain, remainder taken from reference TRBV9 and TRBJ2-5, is DSGVTQTPKHLITATGQRVTLRCSPRSGDLSVYWYQQSLDQGLQFLIQYYNGEERAKGNILERFSAQQFPDLHSELNLSSLELGDSALYFCASSAGQGWETQYFGPGTRLLVL.

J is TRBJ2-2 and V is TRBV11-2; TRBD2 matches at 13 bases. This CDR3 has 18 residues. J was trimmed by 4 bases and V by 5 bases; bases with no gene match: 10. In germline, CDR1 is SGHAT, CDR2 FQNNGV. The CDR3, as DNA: TGTGCCAGCAGCCGCCGTACTAGCGGGGGGGCCGCCACCGGGGAGCTGTTTTTT. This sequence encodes CASSRRTSGGAATGELFF.

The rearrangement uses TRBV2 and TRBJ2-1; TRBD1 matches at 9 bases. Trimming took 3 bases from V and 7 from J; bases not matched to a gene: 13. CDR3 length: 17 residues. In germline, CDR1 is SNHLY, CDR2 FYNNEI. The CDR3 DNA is TGTGCCAGCAGTGACGACCCACCTGGGACAGGGCCAAATGAGCAGTTCTTC. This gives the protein CASSDDPPGTGPNEQFF.

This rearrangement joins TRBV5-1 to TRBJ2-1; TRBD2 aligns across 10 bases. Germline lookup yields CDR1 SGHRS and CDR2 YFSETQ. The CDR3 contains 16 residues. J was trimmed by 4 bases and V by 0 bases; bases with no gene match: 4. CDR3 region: CASSLAGSGGYNEQFF. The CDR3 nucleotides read TGCGCCAGCAGCTTGGCCGGTAGCGGGGGGTACAATGAGCAGTTCTTC.

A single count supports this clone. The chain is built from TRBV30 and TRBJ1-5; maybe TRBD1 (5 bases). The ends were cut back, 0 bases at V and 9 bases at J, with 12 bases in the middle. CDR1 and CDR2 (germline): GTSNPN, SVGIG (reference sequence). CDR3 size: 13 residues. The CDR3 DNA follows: TGTGCCTGGAGTGTCGTAAATCAGGGGCCCCAGCATTTT. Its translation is CAWSVVNQGPQHF.

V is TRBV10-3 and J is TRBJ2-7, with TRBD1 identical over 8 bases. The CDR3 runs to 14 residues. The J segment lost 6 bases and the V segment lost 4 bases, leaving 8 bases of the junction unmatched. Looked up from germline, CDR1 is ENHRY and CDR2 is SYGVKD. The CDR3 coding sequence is TGTGCCATCAGTGGATCGAGACAGGGGAGCGAGCAGTACTTC. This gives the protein CAISGSRQGSEQYF.

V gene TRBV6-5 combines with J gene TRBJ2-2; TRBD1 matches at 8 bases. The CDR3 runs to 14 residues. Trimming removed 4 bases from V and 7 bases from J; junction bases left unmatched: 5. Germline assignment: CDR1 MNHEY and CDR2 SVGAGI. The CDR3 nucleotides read TGTGCCAGCAGTTTAGACAGGGGTAGCGGGGAGCTGTTTTTT. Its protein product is CASSLDRGSGELFF.

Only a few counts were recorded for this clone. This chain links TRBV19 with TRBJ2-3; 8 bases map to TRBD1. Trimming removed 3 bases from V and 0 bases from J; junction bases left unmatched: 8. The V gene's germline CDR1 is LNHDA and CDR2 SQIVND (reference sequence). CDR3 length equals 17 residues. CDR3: CASSIRGRGPSTDTQYF. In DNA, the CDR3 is TGTGCCAGTAGTATTAGGGGCAGGGGGCCTAGCACAGATACGCAGTATTTT.

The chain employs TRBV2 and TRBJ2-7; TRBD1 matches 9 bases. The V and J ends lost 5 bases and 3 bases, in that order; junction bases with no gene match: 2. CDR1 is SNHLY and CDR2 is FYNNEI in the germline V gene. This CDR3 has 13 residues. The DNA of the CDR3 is TGTGCCAGCAGTACGGGACAGGGCTACGAGCAGTACTTC. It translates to CASSTGQGYEQYF.